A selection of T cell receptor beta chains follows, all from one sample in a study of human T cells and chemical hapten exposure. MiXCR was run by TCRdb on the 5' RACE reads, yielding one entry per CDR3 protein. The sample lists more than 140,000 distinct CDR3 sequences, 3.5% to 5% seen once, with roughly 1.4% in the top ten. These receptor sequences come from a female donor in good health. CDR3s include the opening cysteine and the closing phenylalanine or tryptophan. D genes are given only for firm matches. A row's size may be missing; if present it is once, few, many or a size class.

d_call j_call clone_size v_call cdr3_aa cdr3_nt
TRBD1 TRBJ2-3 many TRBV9 CASSRRQGDPSTDTQYF TGTGCCAGCAGCCGAAGACAGGGGGACCCTAGCACAGATACGCAGTATTTT
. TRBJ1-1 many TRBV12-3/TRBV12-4 CASSFRMNTEAFF TGTGCCAGCAGTTTTCGAATGAACACTGAAGCTTTCTTT
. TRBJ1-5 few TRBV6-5 CASSYRGPNPQHF TGTGCCAGCAGTTACCGGGGTCCCAATCCCCAGCATTTT
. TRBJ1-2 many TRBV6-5 CASSYSSTNYGYTF TGTGCCAGCAGTTACTCGTCGACTAACTATGGCTACACCTTC
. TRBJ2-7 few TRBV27 CASSLSNPGSYEQYF TGTGCCAGCAGTTTAAGTAACCCGGGTTCCTACGAGCAGTACTTC
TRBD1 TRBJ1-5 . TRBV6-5 CASRPGQGRAQPQHF TGTGCCAGCAGGCCGGGACAGGGAAGGGCTCAGCCCCAGCATTTT
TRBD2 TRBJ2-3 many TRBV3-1 CASSQQGGGVSTDTQYF TGTGCCAGCAGCCAGCAAGGCGGGGGGGTTAGCACAGATACGCAGTATTTT
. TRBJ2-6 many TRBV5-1 CASSTAFSGANVLTF TGCGCCAGCAGCACAGCATTCTCTGGGGCCAACGTCCTGACTTTC
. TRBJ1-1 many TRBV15 CATSSTSRPSTEAFF TGTGCCACCAGCAGTACGTCTCGGCCGTCCACTGAAGCTTTCTTT
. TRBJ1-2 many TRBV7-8 CASSLSQIENYGYTF TGTGCCAGCAGCTTATCACAGATAGAGAACTATGGCTACACCTTC
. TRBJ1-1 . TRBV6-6 CASQRGASTEAFF TGTGCCAGTCAGCGGGGGGCAAGCACTGAAGCTTTCTTT
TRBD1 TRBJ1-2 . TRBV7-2 CASSLDRECYRGYTF TGTGCCAGCAGCTTGGACAGGGAATGCTATCGTGGCTACACCTTC
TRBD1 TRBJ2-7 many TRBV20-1 CSALSDRANSYEQYF TGCAGTGCACTCTCGGACAGGGCCAATTCCTACGAGCAGTACTTC
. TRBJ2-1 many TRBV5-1 CASSLGQFYEQFF TGCGCCAGCAGCTTGGGCCAGTTCTATGAGCAGTTCTTC
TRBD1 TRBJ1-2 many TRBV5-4 CASSLPGQLYGYTF TGTGCCAGCAGCCTGCCGGGACAGCTCTATGGCTACACCTTC
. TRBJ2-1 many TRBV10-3 CAVRVVGDEQFF TGTGCCGTCAGGGTAGTGGGGGATGAGCAGTTCTTC
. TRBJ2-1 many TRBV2 CASSAQGGDNEQFF TGTGCCAGCAGTGCCCAGGGAGGAGACAATGAGCAGTTCTTC
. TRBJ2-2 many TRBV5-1 CASSLSQGRTGELFF TGCGCCAGCAGCTTGTCGCAGGGGAGAACCGGGGAGCTGTTTTTT
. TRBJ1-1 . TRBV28 CASSRQGNVGSRAAFF TGTGCCAGCAGTCGTCAGGGGAACGTGGGCAGCCGAGCAGCTTTCTTT
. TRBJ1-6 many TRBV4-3 CASSQERNTHGAYNSPLHF TGCGCCAGCAGCCAAGAGAGGAACACTCACGGGGCCTATAATTCACCCCTCCACTTT
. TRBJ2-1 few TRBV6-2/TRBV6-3 CASRGAGAAINEQFF TGTGCCAGCAGGGGGGCGGGGGCCGCCATCAATGAGCAGTTCTTC
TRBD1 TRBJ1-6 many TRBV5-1 CASSGGATSNSPLHF TGCGCCAGCTCAGGGGGCGCCACCTCTAATTCACCCCTCCACTTT
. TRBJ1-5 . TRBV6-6 CASSYGTATTSNQPQHF TGTGCCAGCAGTTACGGGACCGCGACCACAAGCAATCAGCCCCAGCATTTT
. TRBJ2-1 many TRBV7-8 CASSEWESSYNEQFF TGTGCCAGCAGCGAGTGGGAAAGCTCCTACAATGAGCAGTTCTTC
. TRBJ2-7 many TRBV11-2 CASSPRMSYEQYF TGTGCCAGCAGCCCCAGGATGTCCTACGAGCAGTACTTC
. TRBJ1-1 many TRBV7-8 CASSTSGVANTEAFF TGTGCCAGCAGTACATCAGGGGTTGCGAACACTGAAGCTTTCTTT
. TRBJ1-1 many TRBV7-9 CASSSGTEAFF TGTGCCAGCAGCTCCGGCACTGAAGCTTTCTTT
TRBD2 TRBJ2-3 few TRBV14 CASSQVLRAGGTDTQYF TGTGCCAGCAGCCAAGTCCTGCGGGCGGGGGGTACAGATACGCAGTATTTT
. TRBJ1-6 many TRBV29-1 CSAGDMYSPLHF TGCAGCGCCGGAGACATGTATTCACCCCTCCACTTT
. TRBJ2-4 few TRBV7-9 CASSLGMGKNIQYF TGTGCCAGCAGCTTGGGGATGGGCAAAAACATTCAGTACTTC
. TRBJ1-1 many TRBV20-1 CSTSGQLNTEAFF TGCAGTACATCCGGACAGCTCAACACTGAAGCTTTCTTT
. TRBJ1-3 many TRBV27 CASSLQGSPGNTIYF TGTGCCAGCAGTTTACAGGGTAGCCCTGGAAACACCATATATTTT
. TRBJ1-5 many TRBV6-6 CASSLTGTYSNQPQHF TGTGCCAGCAGCCTTACCGGGACCTATAGCAATCAGCCCCAGCATTTT
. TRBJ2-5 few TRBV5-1 CASGFEEETQYF TGCGCCAGCGGATTTGAGGAGGAGACCCAGTACTTC
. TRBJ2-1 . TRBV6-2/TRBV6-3 CATTDGYNEQFF TGTGCCACCACGGACGGATACAATGAGCAGTTCTTC
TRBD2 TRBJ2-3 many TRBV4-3 CASSLTSGDTDTQYF TGCGCCAGCAGCCTTACTAGCGGGGACACAGATACGCAGTATTTT
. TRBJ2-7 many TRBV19 CATANTGSEQYF TGTGCCACCGCAAACACAGGATCCGAGCAGTACTTC
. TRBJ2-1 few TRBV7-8 CASSPPTGRGGNEQFF TGTGCCAGCAGCCCCCCCACCGGACGAGGTGGCAATGAGCAGTTCTTC
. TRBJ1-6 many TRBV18 CASSPSHGDSPLHF TGTGCCAGCTCACCTTCACACGGAGACTCACCCCTCCACTTT
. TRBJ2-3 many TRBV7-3 CASSLGLGTDTQYF TGTGCCAGCAGCTTAGGCCTAGGAACAGATACGCAGTATTTT
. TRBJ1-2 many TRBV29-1 CSVDPILLRGAADGYTF TGCAGCGTTGATCCCATCCTTCTGAGGGGGGCGGCGGATGGCTACACCTTC
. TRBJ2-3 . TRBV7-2 CASSLNGGNYEDTQYF TGTGCCAGCAGCTTAAACGGGGGAAACTATGAAGATACGCAGTATTTT
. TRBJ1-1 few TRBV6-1 CASNPASGLAEAFF TGTGCCAGCAACCCCGCAAGTGGTCTCGCTGAAGCTTTCTTT
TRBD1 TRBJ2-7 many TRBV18 CASSRDSSYEQYF TGTGCCAGCTCACGGGACAGCTCCTACGAGCAGTACTTC
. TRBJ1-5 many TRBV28 CASSPNPPRSNQPQHF TGTGCCAGCAGTCCAAATCCCCCTCGTAGCAATCAGCCCCAGCATTTT
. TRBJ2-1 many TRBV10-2 CASSESYGDWEQFF TGCGCCAGCAGTGAGTCCTATGGGGACTGGGAGCAGTTCTTC
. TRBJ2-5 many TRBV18 CASSPGAGQETQYF TGTGCCAGCTCACCAGGGGCGGGACAAGAGACCCAGTACTTC